The rows below give T cell receptor beta chains drawn from one sample of a study of OX40 agonist ivuxolimab in advanced cancers. Here immunoSEQ multiplex PCR was the method, and the copy in TCRdb shows in-frame clones only, minus some. The data show about 45,000 clones, approximately 84% seen once. The sample was CD4+ or CD8+ T cells sorted from blood, taken in a trial of the OX40 agonist ivuxolimab. These receptors were taken from an adult with an advanced solid tumor such as melanoma, head and neck, liver or kidney cancer. Both conserved end residues are part of each CDR3.

v_call	j_call	cdr3_aa
TRBV28	TRBJ2-3	CASRRRTGIGDTQYF
TRBV2	TRBJ2-5	CASRRGLQETQYF
TRBV7-3	TRBJ1-3	CASSLSSGNTIYF
TRBV2	TRBJ1-2	CASSLDRQGARGYTF
TRBV7-9	TRBJ2-5	CASSISPRGGTETQYF
TRBV30	TRBJ2-2	CAWSATKQGRPGELFF
TRBV5-1	TRBJ2-7	CASSDQGFSYEQYF
TRBV7-3	TRBJ2-3	CARRRKGPSTDTQYF
TRBV5-1	TRBJ1-4	CASSLGQAEKLFF
TRBV11-3	TRBJ2-1	CASSREERHEQFF
TRBV11-2	TRBJ2-1	CASSFRTPASEQFF
TRBV7-3	TRBJ2-2	CASSFLGTGELFF
TRBV27	TRBJ2-7	CASSRRTSGRAYEQYF